This T cell receptor beta chain was profiled in a study of read filtering for tumor transcriptome and immune sequencing. Background on the study: Revised staging placed roughly 8 patients in R-ISS I, about 16 in II, 6 or 7 in III. Transcriptome libraries were built from DNase-treated RNA. Study-level points and caveats: The sorted CD138-negative fraction was a mixed bone marrow immune population, not purified T cells.

This clonotype came up a few times. The antigen is not known. The CDR3 has 11 amino acids. V lost 6 bases and J lost 6, with 12 bases in between. The germline CDR1 and CDR2 sequences are DFQATT and SNEGSKA (reference sequence). Molecular barcoded adaptors covering alpha/delta and beta/gamma chains were used on about 0.4 ug RNA. Via MiXCR, TCRdb re-called the reads, giving one row per CDR3 protein. The repertoire holds about 28,000 distinct CDR3 sequences, with roughly 14% as singletons. V and J are TRBV20-1 and TRBJ2-7, with D possibly TRBD1 on 7 matching bases. Input material: a population of CD138-negative cells sorted from bone marrow. This receptor was identified in a donor at least 40 years old with multiple myeloma. CDR3 residues: CSAGGQSEQYF. The CDR3, as DNA: TGCAGTGCGGGGGGACAGTCCGAGCAGTACTTC.